Included here is one T cell receptor (beta chain) sequence, with context. Its matching antigen is unknown. The sample is drawn from a study of T cell repertoires in cytomegalovirus infection. In the study overall: A matching HLA type, together with CMV infection, was signaled by public TCR beta signatures.

This CDR3 has 15 amino acids. CDR1 is SEHNR and CDR2 is FQNEAQ in the germline V gene (reference sequence). The germline V and J ends were trimmed by 3 bases and 3 bases, with 15 bases remaining between them. Notes on the study in general: Adding up the frequency of public TCR beta families identified people who carried CMV plus the relevant HLA. The response measured ex vivo was dominated by TCR beta clonotypes (HLA-C-restricted and CMV-specific).

TCRdb reanalysed the reads using MiXCR and keeps one entry per CDR3 protein. The sample has around 740,000 distinct CDR3 sequences, approximately 40% seen once; the top ten hold under 3%. The TCR sequence derives from a human donor in good health (CMV status not recorded). Some clones in this sample may be carry-over from other donors' samples. The sample consisted of PBMCs. This chain uses TRBV7-9 with TRBJ2-7; D might be TRBD1 (6 bases). The CDR3: CASSLALRDNYEQYF. The CDR3 coding sequence is TGTGCCAGCAGCTTGGCGCTCCGGGACAACTACGAGCAGTACTTC. Based on the CDR3 plus reference TRBV7-9 and TRBJ2-7, the full variable domain is DTGVSQNPRHKITKRGQNVTFRCDPISEHNRLYWYRQTLGQGPEFLTYFQNEAQLEKSRLLSDRFSAERPKGSFSTLEIQRTEQGDSAMYLCASSLALRDNYEQYFGPGTRLTVT.